These T cell receptor beta chains were read from a single sample in a study of blood T cell repertoires in COVID-19. Sequencing used immunoSEQ multiplex PCR; TCRdb keeps in-frame clones, though not all of them. The sample has about 190,000 clones; about 86% are singletons. Sample: peripheral blood. The receptor source for this set is a man between 25 and 39 years old with active or convalescent COVID-19. The CDR3 runs from the conserved cysteine through the conserved F or W. Each record gives: J gene, V gene, clone size, D gene, CDR3 protein, CDR3 DNA. D genes are given only for firm matches. Some rows have no size entry. The others give once, few or many, or a class for an expanded clone.

>TRBJ1-2|TRBV27|-|TRBD1
CASSLLQGANGYTF
TGTGCCAGCAGTTTACTTCAGGGGGCGAATGGCTACACCTTC
>TRBJ2-5|TRBV3-1/TRBV3-2|-|TRBD2
CASSQVTKAGAEETQYF
TGTGCCAGCAGCCAAGTGACAAAAGCGGGGGCCGAAGAGACCCAGTACTTC
>TRBJ1-3|TRBV30|-|TRBD1
CAWSVRRGLGQGYPSGNTIYF
TGTGCCTGGAGTGTACGAAGAGGGCTCGGACAGGGCTACCCCTCTGGAAACACCATATATTTT
>TRBJ1-5|TRBV6-2/TRBV6-3|-|-
CASSVTGGGQPQHF
TGTGCCAGCAGTGTGACTGGGGGCGGACAGCCCCAGCATTTT
>TRBJ1-3|TRBV5-4|-|-
CASSPAGGRIQSGNTIYF
TGTGCCAGCAGCCCGGCGGGCGGTAGGATCCAATCTGGAAACACCATATATTTT
>TRBJ1-6|TRBV12-5|-|-
CASGSPGSPLHF
TGTGCTAGTGGTTCTCCGGGATCACCCCTCCACTTT
>TRBJ1-1|TRBV6-6|-|TRBD1
CASSSHRGGNTEAFF
TGTGCCAGCAGCTCCCACAGGGGCGGGAACACTGAAGCTTTCTTT
>TRBJ2-7|TRBV14|-|-
CASSLAYEQYF
TGTGCCAGCAGCCTAGCTTATGAGCAGTACTTC
>TRBJ2-7|TRBV5-1|once|TRBD2
CASSTRDYSYEQYF
TGCGCCAGCAGCACTCGGGACTACTCCTACGAGCAGTACTTC
>TRBJ1-1|TRBV19|few|TRBD1
CASSKVGQGTTEAFF
TGTGCCAGTAGTAAAGTGGGACAGGGGACAACTGAAGCTTTCTTT
>TRBJ1-2|TRBV9|few|TRBD1
CASSVVPSGTGAMGWGYTF
TGTGCCAGCAGCGTAGTCCCGTCCGGGACAGGGGCCATGGGGTGGGGCTACACCTTC
>TRBJ1-1|TRBV5-4|-|-
CASSLGGGAFEAFF
TGTGCCAGCAGCTTAGGTGGGGGCGCCTTCGAAGCTTTCTTT
>TRBJ1-5|TRBV7-9|-|TRBD1
CASSLGRTGFNQPQHF
TGTGCCAGCAGCTTAGGGAGGACAGGATTCAATCAGCCCCAGCATTTT
>TRBJ1-2|TRBV6-5|-|-
CASRARDYGYTF
TGTGCCAGCAGGGCCAGGGACTATGGCTACACCTTC
>TRBJ2-3|TRBV2|-|-
CASSEEGSGMGTDTQYF
TGTGCCAGCAGTGAAGAAGGTAGCGGTATGGGCACAGATACGCAGTATTTT
>TRBJ1-5|TRBV12-3/TRBV12-4|-|-
CASRVNREPQHF
TGTGCCAGCAGGGTAAACAGGGAGCCCCAGCATTTT
>TRBJ1-4|TRBV6-6|-|-
CASSFTLTGTNEKLFF
TGTGCCAGCAGTTTTACATTGACAGGAACTAATGAAAAACTGTTTTTT
>TRBJ2-1|TRBV7-8|-|-
CASSSPGSGDYNEQFF
TGTGCCAGCAGCTCTCCGGGTAGCGGAGACTACAATGAGCAGTTCTTC
>TRBJ2-3|TRBV7-2|-|-
CASSPFNDGADTQYF
TGTGCCAGCAGCCCCTTCAACGATGGAGCCGATACGCAGTATTTT
>TRBJ1-1|TRBV4-1|-|TRBD1
CASSQGQGVYTEAFF
TGCGCCAGCAGCCAGGGACAGGGAGTATATACTGAAGCTTTCTTT
>TRBJ1-2|TRBV28|-|-
CASSSQQRDYGYTF
TGTGCCAGCAGTTCCCAACAGAGGGACTATGGCTACACCTTC
>TRBJ1-3|TRBV18|-|-
CASSPPAGNSGNTIYF
TGTGCCAGCTCACCACCGGCGGGGAACTCTGGAAACACCATATATTTT
>TRBJ2-1|TRBV6-5|once|-
CASSLPLEQFF
TGTGCCAGCAGCCTTCCGTTGGAGCAGTTCTTC
>TRBJ1-1|TRBV29-1|few|TRBD1
CSVAAPQGAVGTEAFF
TGCAGCGTAGCCGCCCCACAGGGGGCCGTAGGGACTGAAGCTTTCTTT
>TRBJ1-4|TRBV7-2|-|TRBD1
CASSKRQGPTNEKLFF
TGTGCCAGCAGCAAACGACAGGGACCCACTAATGAAAAACTGTTTTTT
>TRBJ2-7|TRBV7-2|once|-
CASSLGVGSYEQYF
TGTGCCAGCAGCTTAGGTGTCGGCTCCTACGAGCAGTACTTC
>TRBJ2-1|TRBV19|-|-
CASSPRLSGNYNEQFF
TGTGCCAGTAGTCCCCGTCTGTCCGGGAATTACAATGAGCAGTTCTTC
>TRBJ2-5|TRBV9|-|TRBD1
CASSIGQGGETQYF
TGTGCCAGCAGCATCGGACAGGGGGGGGAGACCCAGTACTTC
>TRBJ1-5|TRBV5-8|-|TRBD1
CASSARDRGKNQPQHF
TGTGCCAGCAGCGCCCGGGACAGGGGGAAGAATCAGCCCCAGCATTTT
>TRBJ2-3|TRBV27|-|TRBD2
CASSISGGTYYSTDTQYF
TGTGCCAGCAGTATTAGCGGGGGCACATACTATAGCACAGATACGCAGTATTTT
>TRBJ2-3|TRBV25-1|few|TRBD2
CASSPLSSGDSDTQYF
TGTGCCAGCAGTCCGCTATCTAGCGGGGACTCCGATACGCAGTATTTT
>TRBJ2-3|TRBV20-1|-|-
CSPISRGRYF
TGCAGCCCCATAAGCAGAGGCAGGTATTTT
>TRBJ1-1|TRBV5-1|-|-
CASSLASGENTEAFF
TGCGCCAGCAGCTTGGCCTCAGGGGAGAACACTGAAGCTTTCTTT
>TRBJ1-4|TRBV6-4|-|-
CASLNRLSEKLFF
TGTGCCAGCCTAAACCGATTAAGTGAAAAACTGTTTTTT
>TRBJ2-2|TRBV7-2|-|-
CASSLGQTNTGELFF
TGTGCCAGCAGCTTAGGGCAGACGAACACCGGGGAGCTGTTTTTT
>TRBJ1-4|TRBV7-2|-|TRBD1
CASSLTGANEKLFF
TGTGCCAGCAGCTTAACAGGGGCAAATGAAAAACTGTTTTTT
>TRBJ2-2|TRBV6-5|-|TRBD1
CASSSRRGPPGELFF
TGTGCCAGCAGTTCCCGCAGGGGGCCCCCCGGGGAGCTGTTTTTT
>TRBJ2-2|TRBV5-5|once|TRBD2
CASSFKRENTGELFF
TGTGCCAGCAGCTTTAAGCGGGAAAACACCGGGGAGCTGTTTTTT